The 30 T cell receptor beta chains below were found in one sample sequenced in a study of shared clonotypes between healthy human individuals. Measured with immunoSEQ multiplex PCR; TCRdb has only the in-frame clones, and not every one. The sample has about 1 million clones, about 77% seen once. Sample: memory CD4+ T cells sorted from blood. Subset: CD45RA-negative fraction. All receptors come from a young man in good health.

The chain joins TRBV5-1 to TRBJ2-5, with TRBD2 matching 13 bases. The V segment lost 2 bases and the J segment 5 bases; nucleotides outside the gene matches: 3. CDR3 length: 15 residues. Germline CDR1 is SGHRS and CDR2 is YFSETQ. The CDR3 nucleotides are TGCGCCAGCAGCTTACGGACTAGCGGGAGTGAGACCCAGTACTTC. Translating it yields CASSLRTSGSETQYF. The full variable domain, rest sourced from reference TRBV5-1 and TRBJ2-5, is KAGVTQTPRYLIKTRGQQVTLSCSPISGHRSVSWYQQTPGQGLQFLFEYFSETQRNKGNFPGRFSGRQFSNSRSEMNVSTLELGDSALYLCASSLRTSGSETQYFGPGTRLLVL.

The rearrangement joins TRBV5-1 to TRBJ2-4; 10 positions match TRBD1. The V and J ends lost 3 bases and 3 bases, in that order; junction bases with no gene match: 9. This CDR3 contains 17 residues. Per the germline V gene, CDR1 is SGHRS and CDR2 is YFSETQ. Here the CDR3 DNA reads TGCGCCAGCAGCTGGGGCGTAGGACAGGGGGACAAAAACATTCAGTACTTC. Residues: CASSWGVGQGDKNIQYF.

The V and J genes are TRBV7-8 and TRBJ2-4, with 7 positions matching TRBD1. The germline V gene has CDR1 SGHVS and CDR2 FQNEAQ. Trimming cost V 5 bases and J 9 bases; bases outside gene matches: 7. The CDR3 loop spans 13 amino acids. The CDR3 DNA is TGTGCCAGCAGCGCAATACAGGGGAGCATTCAGTACTTC. Encoded protein: CASSAIQGSIQYF.

This clone was counted only a few times. The chain links TRBV4-2 to TRBJ1-2; no firm D call. Germline V CDR1 and CDR2: LGHNA, YNFKEQ. The CDR3 runs 15 residues. V was shortened by 0 bases and J by 4 bases, with 12 bases between the two germline ends. CDR3 sequence: CASSQDIGSPYGYTF. Written as DNA, the CDR3 is TGTGCCAGCAGCCAAGATATAGGCAGCCCCTATGGCTACACCTTC.

The CDR3 here is CASSIGRRYEQYF. CDR3 nucleotides: TGTGCCAGCAGCATTGGGCGCCGTTACGAGCAGTACTTC. The chain recombines TRBV5-6 with TRBJ2-7; D ambiguous. CDR1 is SGHDT and CDR2 is YYEEEE in the germline V gene. CDR3 size: 13 residues. Trimming stripped 4 bases from V and 4 bases from J, with 12 bases between. The variable domain in full, completed from reference TRBV5-6 and TRBJ2-7, reads DAGVTQSPTHLIKTRGQQVTLRCSPKSGHDTVSWYQQALGQGPQFIFQYYEEEERQRGNFPDRFSGHQFPNYSSELNVNALLLGDSALYLCASSIGRRYEQYFGPGTRLTVT.

The J gene is TRBJ1-5, the V gene TRBV2, with D perhaps TRBD1 (5 bases). V was shortened by 1 base and J by 3 bases, with 13 bases between the two germline ends. Germline V gene lookup returns CDR1 SNHLY and CDR2 FYNNEI. The CDR3 totals 16 residues. The CDR3 DNA reads as TGTGCCAGCAGTGAAGTTGCGGGACTGAACAATCAGCCCCAGCATTTT. It is translated as CASSEVAGLNNQPQHF.

The chain carries TRBV27 and TRBJ2-1; 9 nucleotides match TRBD2. V dropped 6 bases and J dropped 5; count of bases not matched to a gene: 8. This CDR3 is 15 amino acids long. Germline CDR1 reads MNHEY; CDR2 reads SMNVEV (reference sequence). The CDR3 loop is CASRDIAGANNEQFF. For the CDR3, the DNA is TGTGCCAGCAGGGACATAGCGGGAGCCAACAATGAGCAGTTCTTC.

The chain is built from TRBV5-1 and TRBJ2-7; a possible D gene is TRBD1 (6 bases). The germline V gene encodes CDR1 SGHRS and CDR2 YFSETQ. Trimming took off 0 bases at V and 0 bases at J, with 10 bases between the two ends. This CDR3 region has 15 residues. The CDR3 region is CASSLAGASSYEQYF. CDR3 DNA sequence: TGCGCCAGCAGCTTGGCAGGGGCCAGCTCCTACGAGCAGTACTTC.

The V call is TRBV10-3, the J call TRBJ2-3; 9 positions agree with TRBD2. The length of the CDR3 is 14 residues. Germline loops: CDR1 ENHRY, CDR2 SYGVKD. The trim removed 7 bases at V and 4 bases at J, leaving 6 bases unmatched. The CDR3 nucleotides read TGTGCCATCACTGGCGGGGGGGCGGCAGATACGCAGTATTTT. Translation gives CAITGGGAADTQYF.

This clone occurred once. The gene calls are TRBV2 and TRBJ1-2; D is uncertain. The CDR3 extends over 14 amino acids. The V gene's germline CDR1 is SNHLY and CDR2 FYNNEI. V dropped 4 bases and J dropped 4 bases, with 13 bases sitting between them. The CDR3 sequence is CASSVRVEGYGYTF. DNA of the CDR3: TGTGCCAGCAGTGTAAGGGTTGAGGGCTATGGCTACACCTTC.

This clone has just one count. The chain combines TRBV28 with TRBJ2-3; the match to TRBD2 covers 8 bases. The CDR3 totals 16 residues. Germline trimming cut 7 bases from V and 8 bases from J; bases unmatched to any gene: 17. Germline assignment: CDR1 MDHEN and CDR2 SYDVKM. This CDR3 reads CASNSYPGTRVGTQYF. The CDR3 nucleotides read TGTGCCAGCAACTCTTACCCCGGGACTAGGGTCGGTACGCAGTATTTT.

The chain links TRBV4-1 to TRBJ1-2; 7 nucleotides match TRBD1. CDR3 size: 18 residues. Germline V gene lookup returns CDR1 MGHRA and CDR2 YSYEKL. The junction had 17 bases not matched to a gene; V was cut back by 6 bases and J by 1 base. In DNA, the CDR3 is TGCGCCAGCAGACACATTCAACAGGGGCGCTCCTTTAACTATGGCTACACCTTC. Amino acids: CASRHIQQGRSFNYGYTF.

This rearrangement joins TRBV5-1 to TRBJ2-1; the D gene is possibly TRBD1 (5 bases). In germline, CDR1 is SGHRS, CDR2 YFSETQ. The CDR3 contains 14 residues. V lost 4 bases and J lost 5, with 13 bases in between. Here the CDR3 reads CASSPRQRDNEQFF. Written as DNA, the CDR3 is TGCGCCAGCAGCCCGCGACAGAGAGACAATGAGCAGTTCTTC.

This chain joins TRBV6-1 and TRBJ1-1; D gene ambiguous. Germline lookup yields CDR1 MNHNS and CDR2 SASEGT. Trimming left V 6 bases short and J 1 base short, with 9 bases between. The CDR3 length is 13 residues. The CDR3 DNA follows: TGTGCCAGCAGCCTTGAGGAGAACACTGAAGCTTTCTTT. Protein sequence: CASSLEENTEAFF.

Comments on this clone: This likely comes from a read error, as the CDR3 has no conserved phenylalanine or tryptophan at its end. The DNA is omitted, as the CDR3 cannot be located on it reliably, and the CDR3 follows TCRdb's listing. This chain links TRBV5-7 with TRBJ2-6. TRBV5-7 is placed among ORFs of uncertain function. Ends included, the CDR3 has 14 residues. CDR3 sequence reads: CASLYILAYKVGPI.

The chain carries TRBV5-1 and TRBJ2-2, with D unclear. This CDR3 is 15 amino acids long. Per the germline V gene, CDR1 is SGHRS and CDR2 is YFSETQ. Trimming stripped 2 bases from V and 1 base from J, with 9 bases between. This CDR3 reads CASSFSAGNTGELFF. In DNA, the CDR3 is TGCGCCAGCAGCTTTTCGGCAGGGAACACCGGGGAGCTGTTTTTT. Together with reference TRBV5-1 and TRBJ2-2, the CDR3 gives the full variable domain: KAGVTQTPRYLIKTRGQQVTLSCSPISGHRSVSWYQQTPGQGLQFLFEYFSETQRNKGNFPGRFSGRQFSNSRSEMNVSTLELGDSALYLCASSFSAGNTGELFFGEGSRLTVL.

The chain combines TRBV2 with TRBJ2-2; TRBD2 matches 8 bases. The trim removed 6 bases at V and 5 bases at J, leaving 8 bases unmatched. The CDR3 is made up of 15 amino acids. Germline CDR1 SNHLY, CDR2 FYNNEI. This CDR3 is CASRTGGPRTGELFF. The CDR3 coding sequence is TGTGCCAGCAGAACGGGGGGGCCGCGGACCGGGGAGCTGTTTTTT.

This sequence joins TRBV5-6 and TRBJ2-7, with D tentatively TRBD2 (6 bases). In germline, CDR1 is SGHDT, CDR2 YYEEEE. CDR3 size: 15 residues. Deletions cut 4 bases from V and 3 bases from J, with 17 bases between. The CDR3 region is CASSLEGIHFYEQYF. CDR3 bases: TGTGCCAGCAGCCTGGAGGGCATCCACTTCTACGAGCAGTACTTC. Full variable domain (outside the CDR3, taken from reference TRBV5-6 and TRBJ2-7): DAGVTQSPTHLIKTRGQQVTLRCSPKSGHDTVSWYQQALGQGPQFIFQYYEEEERQRGNFPDRFSGHQFPNYSSELNVNALLLGDSALYLCASSLEGIHFYEQYFGPGTRLTVT.

This clone was detected only a few times. The rearrangement joins TRBV5-1 to TRBJ1-2; 8 nucleotides line up with TRBD1. There are 15 residues in the CDR3. Per the germline V gene, CDR1 is SGHRS and CDR2 is YFSETQ. V was clipped by 0 bases and J by 7 bases; unmatched bases: 8. Here the CDR3 DNA reads TGCGCCAGCAGCTTGGACTTTGGGACAGGTGGTGGCTACACCTTC. Translating it yields CASSLDFGTGGGYTF. Full variable domain (missing parts from reference TRBV5-1 and TRBJ1-2): KAGVTQTPRYLIKTRGQQVTLSCSPISGHRSVSWYQQTPGQGLQFLFEYFSETQRNKGNFPGRFSGRQFSNSRSEMNVSTLELGDSALYLCASSLDFGTGGGYTFGSGTRLTVV.

In this sample, this clone turned up once. This chain uses TRBV6-1 with TRBJ1-4; possible D gene TRBD1, 5 bases. The germline gives CDR1 MNHNS, CDR2 SASEGT. Trimming pared 1 base from V and 3 bases from J, leaving 15 bases between. The CDR3 loop spans 17 amino acids. The CDR3 DNA reads TGTGCCAGCAGTGAAGGACCCGGGGCGAAGGCTAATGAAAAACTGTTTTTT. This sequence encodes CASSEGPGAKANEKLFF.

V and J are TRBV4-3 and TRBJ2-5; D is unresolved. The J call may be wrong; the DNA end is better matched by TRBJ2-7. CDR3 size: 17 residues. Germline V CDR1 and CDR2: LGHNA, YSLEER. CDR3 in DNA: TGCGCCAGCAGCCAAAGCCTCCCGGGCTCCTATCCCTACGAGCAGTACTTC. Translating gives CASSQSLPGSYPYEQYF.

This chain connects TRBV6-1 to TRBJ2-1, with D possibly being TRBD2 (6 bases). The CDR3 is 17 residues long. From germline, CDR1 is MNHNS and CDR2 SASEGT. The V gene lost 2 bases and the J gene lost 0 bases, with 14 bases spanning the gap. The CDR3 reads CASSELAGSRSYNEQFF. The CDR3 coding sequence is TGTGCCAGCAGTGAACTAGCCGGGAGTCGCTCCTACAATGAGCAGTTCTTC.

The chain links TRBV29-1 to TRBJ2-7; D could derive from TRBD1 or TRBD2 (5 bases each). Trimming removed 8 bases at V and 6 bases at J, with 14 bases between. This CDR3 spans 11 amino acids. Germline assignment: CDR1 SQVTM and CDR2 ANQGSEA. CDR3 residues: CSFRQGREQYF. In DNA form, the CDR3 reads TGCAGCTTCAGGCAGGGACGCGAGCAGTACTTC.

The chain couples TRBV7-9 to TRBJ2-1; D uncertain. Germline V gene lookup returns CDR1 SEHNR and CDR2 FQNEAQ (reference sequence). The CDR3 is 13 amino acids. The ends were cut back, 0 bases at V and 10 bases at J, with 10 bases in the middle. The DNA for the CDR3 is TGTGCCAGCAGCTTAGCGGATGGCTGGGAGCAGTTCTTC. Translation gives CASSLADGWEQFF.

The V call is TRBV28, the J call TRBJ1-2; D uncertain. V was cut by 2 bases and J by 7 bases, with 11 bases left in between. The CDR3 contains 13 residues. Germline V CDR1 and CDR2: MDHEN, SYDVKM. The CDR3 loop reads CASSLGQWIGYTF. CDR3 sequence (DNA): TGTGCCAGCAGTTTAGGGCAGTGGATTGGCTACACCTTC.

The rearrangement uses TRBV7-8 and TRBJ2-6; TRBD1 agrees at 8 bases. CDR1 and CDR2 (germline): SGHVS, FQNEAQ. Trimming cost V 2 bases and J 1 base; bases outside gene matches: 7. The CDR3 runs 18 residues. The CDR3 region is CASSLIQGAWSGANVLTF. The DNA of the CDR3 is TGTGCCAGCAGCTTAATCCAGGGGGCTTGGTCTGGGGCCAACGTCCTGACTTTC.

The chain uses TRBV21-1 and TRBJ2-3; TRBD2, the D gene given by the table, was not confirmed from the DNA. TRBV21-1 is listed as a pseudogene. CDR3 length equals 18 residues. CDR3 sequence: CASSKRKRGLPGADTQYF. The CDR3 DNA sequence: TGTGCCAGCAGCAAACGGAAGAGGGGACTCCCGGGCGCAGATACGCAGTATTTT.

The chain links TRBV7-2 to TRBJ2-1; a weak D match, TRBD1 (5 bases). The CDR3 has 15 residues. CDR1 is SGHTA, CDR2 FQGNSA, per germline. Trimming removed 3 bases from V and 3 bases from J, with 12 bases in between. The CDR3 loop is CASSLTASGYNEQFF. Here the CDR3 DNA reads TGTGCCAGCAGCTTGACAGCGTCCGGCTACAATGAGCAGTTCTTC.

This clone was detected many times. The same CDR3 arises from other DNA sequences in this sample as well. The chain joins TRBV6-1 to TRBJ1-5; D is unresolved. Germline lookup yields CDR1 MNHNS and CDR2 SASEGT. This CDR3 contains 14 residues. V lost 2 bases and J lost 1, with 6 bases in between. The CDR3 spells CASSESGSNQPQHF. The DNA of the CDR3 is TGTGCCAGCAGTGAATCGGGAAGCAATCAGCCCCAGCATTTT.

This rearrangement joins TRBV21-1 to TRBJ1-6. TRBV21-1 is shown as a pseudogene. The CDR3 is 15 amino acids. In DNA, the CDR3 is TGTGCCAGCAGCGTCTCTCCCGGGGTGGATTCACCCCTCCACTTT. It encodes CASSVSPGVDSPLHF.